The rows below give T cell receptor beta chains drawn from one sample of a study of human T cells and chemical hapten exposure. MiXCR, run by TCRdb on the RACE reads, gives a single entry per CDR3 protein. This sample has about 82,000 distinct CDR3 sequences, with about an eighth found just once. Here the sequenced sample was whole blood, taken in connection with sensitization to the hapten diphenylcyclopropenone (DPC). The source of these receptors is a woman between 45 and 65 years old with alopecia areata. Some clones in this sample may be carry-over from other donors' samples. Both conserved end residues are part of each CDR3. The D gene is left open where the match is weak. Expanded clones get a size class; other rows say once, few or many, or leave the size out.

clone size,V gene,J gene,D gene,CDR3 protein,CDR3 DNA
few,TRBV5-1,TRBJ2-5,.,CASSNPTGETQYF,TGCGCCAGCAGCAACCCCACCGGGGAGACCCAGTACTTC
few,TRBV7-2,TRBJ2-5,.,CASSWDQQETQYF,TGTGCCAGCAGCTGGGACCAACAAGAGACCCAGTACTTC
.,TRBV12-3/TRBV12-4,TRBJ2-2,.,CASGLAPDTGELFF,TGTGCCAGCGGCCTAGCGCCAGACACCGGGGAGCTGTTTTTT
.,TRBV29-1,TRBJ1-1,.,CSVGDRSNTEAFF,TGCAGCGTTGGAGACAGGTCGAACACTGAAGCTTTCTTT
many,TRBV29-1,TRBJ2-1,.,CSVEYRYNEQFF,TGCAGCGTGGAGTATCGATACAATGAGCAGTTCTTC
.,TRBV2,TRBJ2-2,.,CASSVSSNTGELFF,TGTGCCAGCAGTGTGTCTTCCAACACCGGGGAGCTGTTTTTT
.,TRBV29-1,TRBJ1-2,.,CSVEGRAAYTF,TGCAGCGTTGAGGGCAGGGCGGCCTACACCTTC
few,TRBV29-1,TRBJ2-1,TRBD2,CSVTGPLAGGPNEQFF,TGCAGCGTCACTGGGCCCCTAGCGGGAGGGCCAAATGAGCAGTTCTTC
.,TRBV29-1,TRBJ2-3,TRBD1,CSVKPGQGTDTQYF,TGCAGCGTTAAACCGGGACAGGGCACAGATACGCAGTATTTT
many,TRBV20-1,TRBJ2-1,TRBD2,CSARSLAGESSYNEQFF,TGCAGTGCTAGATCGCTAGCGGGCGAGAGCTCCTACAATGAGCAGTTCTTC
few,TRBV29-1,TRBJ2-5,TRBD2,CSVDPSGSQKTQYF,TGCAGCGTTGATCCTAGCGGGAGTCAGAAGACCCAGTACTTC
few,TRBV10-3,TRBJ2-2,TRBD2,CAISRTSGRGAGELFF,TGTGCCATCAGTAGAACTAGCGGGAGAGGGGCCGGGGAGCTGTTTTTT
.,TRBV25-1,TRBJ1-1,TRBD1,CASRDSSNTEAFF,TGTGCCAGTCGGGACAGCTCGAACACTGAAGCTTTCTTT
few,TRBV18,TRBJ2-1,.,CASSQTMYRETNEQFF,TGTGCCAGCTCACAAACGATGTACAGGGAGACCAATGAGCAGTTCTTC
.,TRBV19,TRBJ2-2,.,CASSIGSWGTGELFF,TGTGCCAGTAGTATAGGCTCCTGGGGCACCGGGGAGCTGTTTTTT
few,TRBV5-4,TRBJ2-2,.,CASSLGLATNTGELFF,TGTGCCAGCAGCTTGGGTCTAGCTACGAACACCGGGGAGCTGTTTTTT
.,TRBV7-9,TRBJ1-4,.,CASSFLQSNEKLFF,TGTGCCAGCAGCTTTTTACAGAGTAATGAAAAACTGTTTTTT
.,TRBV20-1,TRBJ2-7,TRBD2,CSARTSGSSYEQYF,TGCAGTGCTAGGACTAGCGGGAGCTCCTACGAGCAGTACTTC
.,TRBV5-6,TRBJ1-1,TRBD1,CASSPRTGMNTEAFF,TGTGCCAGCAGCCCAAGGACAGGGATGAACACTGAAGCTTTCTTT
.,TRBV12-3/TRBV12-4,TRBJ1-5,.,CASSSRMIQPQHF,TGTGCCAGCAGTTCGCGGATGATTCAGCCCCAGCATTTT
.,TRBV5-6,TRBJ1-5,.,CASSSFMGSSNQPQHF,TGTGCCAGCAGCTCCTTCATGGGGTCGAGCAATCAGCCCCAGCATTTT
.,TRBV18,TRBJ1-3,TRBD1,CASSPTQGAGSGNTIYF,TGTGCCAGCTCACCGACCCAGGGGGCCGGCTCTGGAAACACCATATATTTT
once,TRBV7-8,TRBJ2-3,TRBD2,CASSLALAGRYTDTQYF,TGTGCCAGCAGCTTAGCGCTAGCGGGACGCTACACAGATACGCAGTATTTT
.,TRBV13,TRBJ1-1,.,CASSLKGEIVAEAFF,TGTGCCAGCAGCTTAAAAGGGGAGATTGTCGCTGAAGCTTTCTTT
many,TRBV20-1,TRBJ2-1,.,CSANPGRGSDEQFF,TGCAGTGCTAATCCCGGGAGAGGCAGCGATGAGCAGTTCTTC
.,TRBV29-1,TRBJ2-1,.,CSVQTRDRERGQFF,TGCAGCGTTCAGACTAGGGATAGGGAAAGAGGGCAGTTCTTC
.,TRBV20-1,TRBJ2-7,TRBD2,CSALTSGNSYEQYF,TGCAGTGCGTTAACTAGCGGAAACTCCTACGAGCAGTACTTC
.,TRBV29-1,TRBJ2-3,.,CSVEGVNTDTQYF,TGCAGCGTTGAGGGCGTGAACACAGATACGCAGTATTTT
many,TRBV10-3,TRBJ1-4,.,CAISESRDAANEKLFF,TGTGCCATCAGTGAGTCGAGGGACGCAGCTAATGAAAAACTGTTTTTT
many,TRBV6-1,TRBJ1-1,.,CASRGTEAFF,TGTGCCAGCAGGGGCACTGAAGCTTTCTTT
many,TRBV28,TRBJ1-2,.,CASYSGGLVYGYTF,TGTGCCAGCTATTCCGGGGGGCTAGTCTATGGCTACACCTTC
many,TRBV20-1,TRBJ2-5,TRBD1,CSARDRLGQTSGTQYF,TGCAGTGCTAGAGATCGCCTGGGACAGACGTCGGGGACCCAGTACTTC
.,TRBV3-1,TRBJ1-3,TRBD1,CASSYTGEAIYF,TGTGCCAGCAGCTACACAGGGGAAGCCATATATTTT
many,TRBV5-4,TRBJ2-1,TRBD2,CASSLGSPSGMDEQFF,TGTGCCAGCAGCTTGGGATCTCCTAGCGGGATGGATGAGCAGTTCTTC
.,TRBV20-1,TRBJ2-5,TRBD1,CSAGTAEETQYF,TGCAGTGCAGGGACAGCTGAAGAGACCCAGTACTTC
few,TRBV12-3/TRBV12-4,TRBJ2-3,TRBD1,CASSLGQGRTDTQYF,TGTGCCAGCAGTCTAGGACAGGGGCGGACAGATACGCAGTATTTT
.,TRBV11-2,TRBJ2-1,TRBD1,CASSLNRGPFAEQFF,TGTGCCAGCAGCTTAAACAGGGGACCGTTTGCTGAGCAGTTCTTC
.,TRBV24-1,TRBJ2-1,.,CATSDPFGDNHEQFF,TGTGCCACCAGTGACCCTTTTGGAGACAATCATGAGCAGTTCTTC
many,TRBV29-1,TRBJ2-7,.,CSVRSPSYEQYF,TGCAGCGTTCGCAGTCCCTCATACGAGCAGTACTTC
many,TRBV25-1,TRBJ2-7,TRBD2,CASSDPSGKSYEQYF,TGTGCCAGCAGTGACCCAAGCGGGAAATCCTACGAGCAGTACTTC
few,TRBV10-3,TRBJ2-2,TRBD2,CAISQGLDGTGELFF,TGTGCCATCTCCCAAGGACTAGACGGCACCGGGGAGCTGTTTTTT
.,TRBV7-6,TRBJ2-3,.,CASSLEPDTQYF,TGTGCCAGCAGCTTAGAGCCAGATACGCAGTATTTT
.,TRBV5-1,TRBJ1-1,.,CASSLGRGDLNTEAFF,TGCGCCAGCAGCTTGGGGAGGGGAGACCTGAACACTGAAGCTTTCTTT
.,TRBV20-1,TRBJ1-1,TRBD1,CSARALGQGNTEAFF,TGCAGTGCTAGAGCCCTAGGACAGGGAAACACTGAAGCTTTCTTT
.,TRBV3-1,TRBJ2-3,.,CASSQDTPSTDTQYF,TGTGCCAGCAGCCAAGATACACCGAGCACAGATACGCAGTATTTT
few,TRBV7-8,TRBJ2-5,TRBD2,CASSARTSGPRETQYF,TGTGCCAGCAGCGCCAGGACTAGCGGGCCTCGGGAGACCCAGTACTTC
.,TRBV7-2,TRBJ2-3,.,CASSLNSLYTQYF,TGTGCCAGCAGCCTCAATAGTCTCTATACGCAGTATTTT
.,TRBV3-1,TRBJ1-1,.,CASSPWTQNTEAFF,TGTGCCAGCAGCCCTTGGACGCAGAACACTGAAGCTTTCTTT
.,TRBV7-6,TRBJ2-5,.,CASSQPKETQYF,TGTGCCAGCAGCCAGCCCAAAGAGACCCAGTACTTC
many,TRBV6-2/TRBV6-3,TRBJ1-2,.,CASTHSREGGGYTF,TGTGCCAGCACCCACTCAAGGGAGGGAGGGGGCTACACCTTC
few,TRBV5-5,TRBJ1-2,.,CASSLAGTVGLNYGYTF,TGTGCCAGCAGCTTGGCCGGGACCGTCGGACTAAACTATGGCTACACCTTC
.,TRBV7-2,TRBJ2-1,.,CASSLALRNNEQFF,TGTGCCAGCAGCTTAGCGCTAAGAAACAATGAGCAGTTCTTC
many,TRBV29-1,TRBJ1-5,TRBD1,CSVKGQGDNQPQHF,TGCAGCGTGAAGGGACAGGGTGACAATCAGCCCCAGCATTTT
many,TRBV6-5,TRBJ2-1,.,CASSYRQEYDEQFF,TGTGCCAGCAGTTACCGGCAGGAATACGATGAGCAGTTCTTC
.,TRBV29-1,TRBJ2-5,.,CSVVPQETQYF,TGCAGCGTTGTCCCCCAAGAGACCCAGTACTTC
.,TRBV7-9,TRBJ2-5,.,CASSPSGRETQYF,TGTGCCAGCAGCCCGTCTGGTAGGGAGACCCAGTACTTC
few,TRBV6-6,TRBJ1-2,.,CASSSREVYTF,TGTGCCAGCAGTTCCAGGGAAGTCTACACCTTC
many,TRBV3-1,TRBJ1-2,.,CASSQDFGTLYGYTF,TGTGCCAGCAGCCAAGATTTTGGGACCCTCTATGGCTACACCTTC
many,TRBV3-1,TRBJ1-1,.,CASNLRGMNTEAFF,TGTGCCAGCAACCTCAGGGGCATGAACACTGAAGCTTTCTTT
.,TRBV27,TRBJ2-1,.,CASSPKGRAEQFF,TGTGCCAGCAGCCCCAAGGGTCGAGCTGAGCAGTTCTTC